The 28 T cell receptor beta chains presented below share a single source sample, sequenced in a study of T cell responses to AZD1222 COVID-19 vaccine (dated by TCRdb to about 2021). Read against the paper, the sample's time point label means: baseline before first vaccination. Library prep was done by the immunoSEQ multiplex PCR assay. The source is immuneACCESS, and TCRdb retained only in-frame sequences with V and J called. Part of the clones is not carried over; for the studies checked, unresolved V genes explain less than half of this, and the remainder is unexplained. The sample records fewer than 120,000 clones, roughly 87% of which are singletons. The ten top clones hold approximately 3% of the sample. Sequenced here: peripheral blood, sampled on day 0 of AZD1222 vaccination. These receptors came from an adult in good health.

The gene calls are TRBV3-1 (or the pseudogene TRBV3-2) and TRBJ2-7; 8 nucleotides agree with TRBD2. Unmatched junction bases numbered 4, after V lost 4 bases and J lost 2 bases. Germline V gene sequence: CDR1 LGHDT, CDR2 YNNKEL (reference sequence). This CDR3 comprises 14 residues. The CDR3 loop reads CASSLAGRAYEQYF. As DNA, the CDR3 is TGTGCCAGCAGCCTAGCGGGGAGGGCCTACGAGCAGTACTTC.

The chain joins TRBV7-6 to TRBJ1-4; D not resolved. The CDR3 has 15 amino acids. Germline lookup yields CDR1 SGHVS and CDR2 FNYEAQ. V dropped 2 bases and J dropped 0 bases, with 7 bases sitting between them. This CDR3 reads CASSLQAATNEKLFF. The CDR3 bases are TGTGCCAGCAGCTTACAGGCTGCAACTAATGAAAAACTGTTTTTT. Looking up the rest from reference TRBV7-6 and TRBJ1-4 gives the full variable domain: GAGVSQSPRYKVTKRGQDVALRCDPISGHVSLYWYRQALGQGPEFLTYFNYEAQQDKSGLPNDRFSAERPEGSISTLTIQRTEQRDSAMYRCASSLQAATNEKLFFGSGTQLSVL.

The V gene is TRBV28, the J gene TRBJ2-6; D may be TRBD1 or TRBD2 (5 bases each). Trimming pared 7 bases from V and 0 bases from J, leaving 16 bases between. This CDR3 is built from 17 residues. Germline V gene data show CDR1 as MDHEN and CDR2 as SYDVKM. The CDR3: CASTTAGTASGANVLTF. In DNA form, the CDR3 reads TGTGCCAGCACCACCGCCGGGACGGCCTCTGGGGCCAACGTCCTGACTTTC.

The chain joins TRBV5-1 to TRBJ1-2, with TRBD1 as a possible D gene (6 bases). In germline, CDR1 is SGHRS, CDR2 YFSETQ. The V end was cut by 6 bases, the J end by 7 bases, with 22 bases between. This CDR3 is 15 amino acids long. Written as DNA, the CDR3 is TGCGCCAGCACATTCCGAGGGGAAGGGGGATCTGGCTACACCTTC. Amino acid sequence: CASTFRGEGGSGYTF.

This clone was recorded a few times. J is TRBJ2-5 and V is TRBV30, with 8 positions matching TRBD1. The ends lost 1 base at V and 1 base at J; junction bases unmatched: 2. The CDR3 has 14 amino acids. Germline V gene data show CDR1 as GTSNPN and CDR2 as SVGIG (reference sequence). CDR3 DNA: TGTGCCTGGAGTGGGGACAGGCGCCAAGAGACCCAGTACTTC. It yields the protein CAWSGDRRQETQYF.

The chain joins TRBV3-1 (or the pseudogene TRBV3-2) to TRBJ2-1; possibly TRBD1 for D (5 bases). The germline CDR1 and CDR2 sequences are LGHDT and YNNKEL (reference sequence). This CDR3 has 13 residues. Trimming stripped 6 bases from V and 8 bases from J, with 14 bases between. CDR3: CASSKRGLYEQFF. The DNA of the CDR3 is TGTGCCAGCAGTAAAAGGGGTCTGTATGAGCAGTTCTTC.

The gene calls are TRBV5-8 and TRBJ2-7; D uncertain. The CDR3 spans 18 residues. V was cut by 7 bases and J by 1 base, with 27 bases left in between. Germline loops: CDR1 SGHTS, CDR2 YDEGEE. CDR3 nucleotide sequence: TGTGCCAGCCCGTCGTGGTGGCAAAGCCGTAGAGCGTCCTACGAGCAGTACTTC. The encoded protein is CASPSWWQSRRASYEQYF.

This rearrangement joins TRBV5-1 to TRBJ1-4, with D perhaps TRBD1 (6 bases). Germline V gene data show CDR1 as SGHRS and CDR2 as YFSETQ. Trimming took off 0 bases at V and 8 bases at J, with 20 bases between the two ends. The CDR3 extends over 17 amino acids. DNA for the CDR3: TGCGCCAGCAGCTTGGCCCAAGGGGGACGGATTCAGGAAAAACTGTTTTTT. Its protein product is CASSLAQGGRIQEKLFF.

The CDR3 loop reads CASSPDRGRFYEQYF. The CDR3 nucleotides are TGTGCCAGCAGCCCAGACAGGGGGCGGTTCTACGAGCAGTACTTC. The chain uses TRBV11-2 and TRBJ2-7; TRBD1 aligns across 10 bases. J gave up 3 bases and V 5 bases, and 7 bases lay outside the gene matches. Germline CDR1 SGHAT, CDR2 FQNNGV. This CDR3 is built from 15 residues.

The gene calls are TRBV5-1 and TRBJ2-2; a possible D gene is TRBD1 (6 bases). CDR3 length: 16 amino acids. The V gene's germline CDR1 is SGHRS and CDR2 YFSETQ. Trimming stripped 7 bases from V and 0 bases from J, with 16 bases between. The CDR3 nucleotides read TGCGCCAGCTGTGAAAGAAGGGGGTCGAACACCGGGGAGCTGTTTTTT. Its translation is CASCERRGSNTGELFF.

The chain carries TRBV7-3 and TRBJ2-2; 7 bases line up with TRBD2. Germline assignment: CDR1 SGHTA and CDR2 FQGTGA. J gave up 0 bases and V 2 bases, and 15 bases lay outside the gene matches. The CDR3 is 20 residues long. For the CDR3, the DNA is TGTGCCAGCAGCTTATTAGCTAGCGGAGCCCTAGCCGCGAACACCGGGGAGCTGTTTTTT. It yields the protein CASSLLASGALAANTGELFF.

This chain uses TRBV6-6 with TRBJ1-1; D is perhaps TRBD1 (6 bases). The CDR3 contains 19 residues. V was shortened by 5 bases and J by 1 base, with 26 bases between the two germline ends. The germline V gene encodes CDR1 MNHNY and CDR2 SVGAGI (reference sequence). The CDR3 bases are TGTGCCAGCAGTCCTCTTGACCGCGGGGTGGGGGCGAAGAACACTGAAGCTTTCTTT. Residues: CASSPLDRGVGAKNTEAFF.

The J gene is TRBJ1-5, the V gene TRBV28; TRBD1 matches at 8 bases. The V segment lost 2 bases and the J segment 7 bases; nucleotides outside the gene matches: 7. The CDR3 totals 15 residues. In germline, CDR1 is MDHEN, CDR2 SYDVKM. The CDR3: CASSLHTGGVQPQHF. In DNA, the CDR3 is TGTGCCAGCAGTTTACACACAGGGGGTGTCCAGCCCCAGCATTTT.

This clone appeared many times. This chain connects TRBV3-1 (or the pseudogene TRBV3-2) to TRBJ1-1, with TRBD1 matching 9 bases. V lost 4 bases, J lost 4 bases, and 7 bases stayed unmatched. The CDR3 length is 15 residues. Germline CDR1 LGHDT, CDR2 YNNKEL (reference sequence). The CDR3 sequence: CASSRDGQGSTEAFF. The CDR3, as DNA: TGTGCCAGCAGCCGAGACGGACAGGGGAGCACTGAAGCTTTCTTT.

The table lists this clone with a count of one. The genes are TRBV19 and TRBJ1-5; the match to TRBD1 covers 9 bases. CDR3 size: 15 residues. V trimming: 5 bases; J trimming: 7 bases; junction bases outside the gene matches: 9. Germline V CDR1 and CDR2: LNHDA, SQIVND (reference sequence). CDR3 loop: CASSPDRGSEQPQHF. In DNA, the CDR3 is TGTGCCAGTAGTCCTGACAGGGGGAGCGAGCAGCCCCAGCATTTT.

The chain is built from TRBV6-5 and TRBJ1-5; 10 bases match TRBD1. The ends lost 7 bases at V and 6 bases at J; junction bases unmatched: 9. CDR1 and CDR2 (germline): MNHEY, SVGAGI. The CDR3 is 15 amino acids. The CDR3 DNA sequence: TGTGCCAGCAATCTGGGACAGGGGAAAGGTCAGCCCCAGCATTTT. The encoded protein is CASNLGQGKGQPQHF.

The chain couples TRBV3-1 (or the pseudogene TRBV3-2) to TRBJ2-6, with TRBD1 as a possible D gene (5 bases). CDR1 LGHDT and CDR2 YNNKEL come from the germline V gene (reference sequence). V shed 4 bases and J shed 4 bases, with 8 bases lying between them. The CDR3 totals 14 residues. The CDR3 reads CASSLGVGANVLTF. In nucleotides, the CDR3 is TGTGCCAGCAGCCTAGGGGTCGGGGCCAACGTCCTGACTTTC.

CDR3 nucleotide sequence: TGTGCCAGCAGCACGTCGGGGAGTGAGCAGTTCTTC. Translation gives CASSTSGSEQFF. V usage is TRBV28 and J usage is TRBJ2-1, with D maybe TRBD2 (5 bases). V was shortened by 6 bases and J by 9 bases, with 12 bases between the two germline ends. CDR1 and CDR2 (germline): MDHEN, SYDVKM. The CDR3 spans 12 residues.

This chain links TRBV30 with TRBJ1-5; D is unclear. The germline V gene has CDR1 GTSNPN and CDR2 SVGIG (reference sequence). The CDR3 sequence is 17 residues long. V was cut by 3 bases and J by 0 bases, with 18 bases left in between. The CDR3 DNA reads TGTGCCTGGAGCCCGAGTCGGGTCAGAACTAGCAATCAGCCCCAGCATTTT. Its translation is CAWSPSRVRTSNQPQHF.

The genes are TRBV7-8 and TRBJ2-1; no clear D gene. Germline V gene lookup returns CDR1 SGHVS and CDR2 FQNEAQ. The CDR3 runs to 15 residues. V was trimmed by 5 bases and J by 1 base, leaving 12 bases between them. The CDR3, as DNA: TGTGCCAGCAGCAGAATGGGGTTTTCCTACAATGAGCAGTTCTTC. Its translation is CASSRMGFSYNEQFF.

The chain uses TRBV5-4 and TRBJ1-2; D may be TRBD1 (6 bases). The V gene's germline CDR1 is SGHNT and CDR2 YYREEE (reference sequence). This CDR3 comprises 13 residues. V lost 1 base and J lost 6, with 10 bases in between. Here the CDR3 reads CASSLRGAHGYTF. CDR3 sequence (DNA): TGTGCCAGCAGCTTGAGGGGGGCGCATGGCTACACCTTC.

The chain employs TRBV30 and TRBJ1-1; D remains ambiguous. CDR1 GTSNPN and CDR2 SVGIG come from the germline V gene (reference sequence). V lost 4 bases, J lost 4 bases, and 10 bases lay in between. The CDR3 has 12 amino acids. The CDR3 sequence: CAWNSGGTEAFF. The CDR3 DNA reads TGTGCCTGGAACAGTGGTGGCACTGAAGCTTTCTTT.

The chain uses TRBV19 and TRBJ2-2, with TRBD1 identical over 7 bases. Germline CDR1 is LNHDA and CDR2 is SQIVND (reference sequence). J lost 5 bases, V lost 9 bases, and 15 bases had no gene match. The CDR3 runs to 16 residues. CDR3 sequence reads: CASQGLTGVRTGELFF. The CDR3 DNA reads TGTGCCAGCCAAGGCCTAACAGGGGTTCGTACCGGGGAGCTGTTTTTT.

This chain joins TRBV6-1 and TRBJ2-1, with D possibly matching TRBD1 (7 bases). CDR1 and CDR2 (germline): MNHNS, SASEGT. Trimming stripped 3 bases from V and 5 bases from J, with 8 bases between. The CDR3 runs to 13 residues. The CDR3 is CASSDRGDNEQFF. The CDR3 nucleotides are TGTGCCAGCAGTGACAGGGGGGACAATGAGCAGTTCTTC.

Comments on this clone: At the DNA level, this CDR3 is encoded by other sequences in the same sample as well. The chain joins TRBV5-1 to TRBJ1-5; D might be TRBD1 (5 bases). Germline assignment: CDR1 SGHRS and CDR2 YFSETQ. Trimming pared 4 bases from V and 6 bases from J, leaving 14 bases between. There are 14 residues in the CDR3. In DNA form, the CDR3 reads TGCGCCAGCAGCCCACTAGGGGTCGGTCAGCCCCAGCATTTT. This translates into CASSPLGVGQPQHF.

The rearrangement uses TRBV28 and TRBJ2-6; D uncertain. Germline V gene sequence: CDR1 MDHEN, CDR2 SYDVKM. The CDR3 has 13 residues. The V end lost 6 bases, the J end lost 0 bases, and 3 bases lay between the germline ends. The CDR3 loop is CASSYSGANVLTF. CDR3 sequence (DNA): TGTGCCAGCAGCTACTCTGGGGCCAACGTCCTGACTTTC.

This sequence joins TRBV2 and TRBJ1-1, with a tentative D call TRBD1 (6 bases). This CDR3 is 13 amino acids long. Trimming removed 1 base from V and 4 bases from J, with 7 bases in between. Germline V gene data show CDR1 as SNHLY and CDR2 as FYNNEI. The CDR3 loop is CASSEDRVTEAFF. CDR3 bases: TGTGCCAGCAGTGAAGACAGGGTCACTGAAGCTTTCTTT.

This chain joins TRBV5-1 and TRBJ2-1, with 7 bases aligning to TRBD1. The CDR3 spans 15 residues. Germline V lookup: CDR1 SGHRS, CDR2 YFSETQ. The V and J ends lost 4 bases and 6 bases, in that order; junction bases with no gene match: 10. DNA of the CDR3: TGCGCCAGCAGCCTTGGGACAGTTTCTATCAATGAGCAGTTCTTC. It is translated as CASSLGTVSINEQFF.